This T cell receptor beta chain was recorded in a study of vaccination and CD4 T cells after COVID-19. A remark on this clonotype: The antigen is unknown.

Oncomine TCR Beta short-read sequencing was applied to DNA from cultured CD4+ T cells. From the PCR reads, TCRdb called clonotypes with MiXCR, one entry per CDR3 protein. The table lists around 20,000 distinct CDR3 sequences, roughly 43% of them singletons. Described treatment: approximately 9-day PBMC culture with coronavirus spike peptide pools or control peptides (ViraFEST assay). Germline lookup yields CDR1 LNHDA and CDR2 SQIVND (reference sequence). V lost 2 bases and J lost 5, with 12 bases in between. The CDR3 covers 15 residues. This material consisted of CD4+ T cells from blood, cultured in vitro, taken before SARS-CoV-2 vaccination. This chain joins TRBV19 and TRBJ2-2; either TRBD1 or TRBD2 may fit D (6 bases each). The receptor was isolated from a human donor who had recovered from COVID-19. CDR3 amino acids: CASSIRQEGTGELFF. The CDR3 nucleotides are TGTGCCAGTAGTATACGACAGGAGGGTACCGGGGAGCTGTTTTTT.